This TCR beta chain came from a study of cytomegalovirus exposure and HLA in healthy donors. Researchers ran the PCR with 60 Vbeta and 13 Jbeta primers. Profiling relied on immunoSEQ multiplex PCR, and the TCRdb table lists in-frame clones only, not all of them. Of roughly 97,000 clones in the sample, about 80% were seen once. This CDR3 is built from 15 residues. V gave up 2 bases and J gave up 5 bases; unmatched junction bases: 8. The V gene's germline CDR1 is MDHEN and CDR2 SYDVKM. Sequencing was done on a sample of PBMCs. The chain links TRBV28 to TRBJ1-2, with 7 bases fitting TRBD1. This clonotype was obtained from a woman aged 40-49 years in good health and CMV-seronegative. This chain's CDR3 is CASSLTMDRLYGYTF. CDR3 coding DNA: TGTGCCAGCAGTTTAACAATGGACAGGCTTTATGGCTACACCTTC.